A selection of T cell receptor beta chains follows, all from one sample in a study of human versus mouse CDR3 diversity and MHC coevolution. Using immunoSEQ multiplex PCR, the repertoire was profiled, and TCRdb retains in-frame clones only, with some absent. Here the sample spans approximately 81,000 clones, over 85% being singletons. Sequences were obtained from naive CD4+ T cells from blood. These receptors originate from a person between 30 and 69 years old in good health. CDR3s include the opening cysteine and the closing phenylalanine or tryptophan. A D gene is named only where the DNA matches it firmly. Clone size is not always given. Where it is, it says once, few, many or a class for expanded clones.

d_gene: TRBD2; j_gene: TRBJ2-1; abundance: .; v_gene: TRBV18; CDR3nt: TGTGCCAGCTCTGGTTCGGCAGCGGGGGGATACGGTGAGCAGTTCTTC; CDR3aa: CASSGSAAGGYGEQFF
d_gene: .; j_gene: TRBJ1-1; abundance: .; v_gene: TRBV4-2; CDR3nt: TGTGCCAGCAGCCTTTCCGGGGAGAACACTGAAGCTTTCTTT; CDR3aa: CASSLSGENTEAFF
d_gene: .; j_gene: TRBJ1-1; abundance: .; v_gene: TRBV21-1; CDR3nt: TGTGCCAGCAGCAATAGGAAGGGGGCGGGGAACACTGAAGCTTTCTTT; CDR3aa: CASSNRKGAGNTEAFF
d_gene: TRBD1; j_gene: TRBJ1-1; abundance: once; v_gene: TRBV7-6; CDR3nt: TGTGCCAGCAGCTCCGACAGGGTGAACACTGAAGCTTTCTTT; CDR3aa: CASSSDRVNTEAFF
d_gene: .; j_gene: TRBJ1-2; abundance: .; v_gene: TRBV19; CDR3nt: TGTGCCAGTAGTATAGGAGGGAGGACCTCCTATGGCTACACCTTC; CDR3aa: CASSIGGRTSYGYTF
d_gene: .; j_gene: TRBJ2-7; abundance: .; v_gene: TRBV4-2; CDR3nt: TGTGCCAGCAGCCAAGAATACAAAATTTCGTACGAGCAGTACTTC; CDR3aa: CASSQEYKISYEQYF
d_gene: .; j_gene: TRBJ1-2; abundance: .; v_gene: TRBV9; CDR3nt: TGTGCCAGCAGCCCTATCGGACAGAACTATGGCTACACCTTC; CDR3aa: CASSPIGQNYGYTF
d_gene: .; j_gene: TRBJ1-2; abundance: .; v_gene: TRBV6-5; CDR3nt: TGTGCCAGCACTACAACCCTTGGAGGTGGCTACACCTTC; CDR3aa: CASTTTLGGGYTF
d_gene: TRBD1; j_gene: TRBJ2-7; abundance: .; v_gene: TRBV28; CDR3nt: TGTGCCAGCAGTTCGGGACAGACTTCCTACGAGCAGTACTTC; CDR3aa: CASSSGQTSYEQYF
d_gene: TRBD1; j_gene: TRBJ2-5; abundance: .; v_gene: TRBV7-9; CDR3nt: TGTGCCAGCAGCTTTCACAGGGGAGAGACCCAGTACTTC; CDR3aa: CASSFHRGETQYF
d_gene: .; j_gene: TRBJ1-1; abundance: .; v_gene: TRBV6-5; CDR3nt: TGTGCCAGCAGCTCACCCCCGGGAGTTGAAGCTTTCTTT; CDR3aa: CASSSPPGVEAFF
d_gene: TRBD2; j_gene: TRBJ2-1; abundance: .; v_gene: TRBV2; CDR3nt: TGTGCCAGCAGTGAATTAGCGGGAGGGTATTACAATGAGCAGTTCTTC; CDR3aa: CASSELAGGYYNEQFF
d_gene: .; j_gene: TRBJ2-1; abundance: once; v_gene: TRBV18; CDR3nt: TGTGCCAGCTCACCACAGGCGGGTCGCATTGGCTACAATGAGCAGTTCTTC; CDR3aa: CASSPQAGRIGYNEQFF
d_gene: TRBD2; j_gene: TRBJ2-1; abundance: .; v_gene: TRBV30; CDR3nt: TGTGCCTGGAAAGCGGGAGGGCAGTTCTTC; CDR3aa: CAWKAGGQFF
d_gene: TRBD2; j_gene: TRBJ2-1; abundance: .; v_gene: TRBV2; CDR3nt: TGTGCCAGCAGTACTGGACTAGCGGGCTACAATGAGCAGTTCTTC; CDR3aa: CASSTGLAGYNEQFF
d_gene: TRBD2; j_gene: TRBJ2-1; abundance: .; v_gene: TRBV9; CDR3nt: TGTGCCAGCAGCGCTAACGGACTAGCATCCTACAATGAGCAGTTCTTC; CDR3aa: CASSANGLASYNEQFF
d_gene: TRBD1; j_gene: TRBJ2-7; abundance: few; v_gene: TRBV28; CDR3nt: TGTGCCAGCACCCTTGCCGGGACAGGATCCTACGAGCAGTACTTC; CDR3aa: CASTLAGTGSYEQYF
d_gene: TRBD2; j_gene: TRBJ2-1; abundance: .; v_gene: TRBV5-1; CDR3nt: TGCGCCAGCAGCTTCTGGGCGGGAGGGGTCAGTAGCTCCTACAATGAGCAGTTCTTC; CDR3aa: CASSFWAGGVSSSYNEQFF
d_gene: .; j_gene: TRBJ2-7; abundance: .; v_gene: TRBV28; CDR3nt: TGTGCCAGCAGTTTTGCGTTCTCCGAGCAGTACTTC; CDR3aa: CASSFAFSEQYF
d_gene: TRBD1; j_gene: TRBJ1-1; abundance: once; v_gene: TRBV27; CDR3nt: TGTGCCAGCAGTAAGGGGGCGAGGACTGAAGCTTTCTTT; CDR3aa: CASSKGARTEAFF
d_gene: .; j_gene: TRBJ2-2; abundance: .; v_gene: TRBV18; CDR3nt: TGTGCCAGCTCACCACAACAGGGAGGGGTCTCCGGGGAGCTGTTTTTT; CDR3aa: CASSPQQGGVSGELFF
d_gene: TRBD1; j_gene: TRBJ2-7; abundance: .; v_gene: TRBV27; CDR3nt: TGTGCCAGCAGTTCCTCAGGGGGCCCTTACGAGCAGTACTTC; CDR3aa: CASSSSGGPYEQYF
d_gene: .; j_gene: TRBJ1-1; abundance: .; v_gene: TRBV28; CDR3nt: TGTGCCAGCATAGGGGGGGTTTGGACTGAAGCTTTCTTT; CDR3aa: CASIGGVWTEAFF
d_gene: .; j_gene: TRBJ1-2; abundance: once; v_gene: TRBV2; CDR3nt: TGTGCCAGCAGTGAAAGATGGTCAGTGGACTATGGCTACACCTTC; CDR3aa: CASSERWSVDYGYTF
d_gene: TRBD2; j_gene: TRBJ2-3; abundance: .; v_gene: TRBV5-1; CDR3nt: TGCGCCAGCAGCTTGGTGGGACTAGACAAAAATACGCAGTATTTT; CDR3aa: CASSLVGLDKNTQYF
d_gene: .; j_gene: TRBJ1-2; abundance: .; v_gene: TRBV25-1; CDR3nt: TGTGCCACCTCCCGGGGTTATGGCTACACCTTC; CDR3aa: CATSRGYGYTF
d_gene: .; j_gene: TRBJ2-4; abundance: .; v_gene: TRBV28; CDR3nt: TGTGCCAGCAGTACCCCAGGGTTCCCCAAAAACATTCAGTACTTC; CDR3aa: CASSTPGFPKNIQYF
d_gene: TRBD2; j_gene: TRBJ2-1; abundance: .; v_gene: TRBV5-1; CDR3nt: TGCGCCAGCAGTGGAGGGGGGACGGGGGGGTACAATGAGCAGTTCTTC; CDR3aa: CASSGGGTGGYNEQFF
d_gene: .; j_gene: TRBJ2-5; abundance: .; v_gene: TRBV5-4; CDR3nt: TGTGCCAGCAGCTTTCGAACAGCAAATCTGGAGACCCAGTACTTC; CDR3aa: CASSFRTANLETQYF
d_gene: .; j_gene: TRBJ1-2; abundance: .; v_gene: TRBV6-6; CDR3nt: TGTGCCAGCAGCAACCCCGCGGAAGGTGGCTACACCTTC; CDR3aa: CASSNPAEGGYTF
d_gene: .; j_gene: TRBJ2-4; abundance: .; v_gene: TRBV18; CDR3nt: TGTGCCAGCTCACCCCCAGGGGGGTCTAGAAACATTCAGTACTTC; CDR3aa: CASSPPGGSRNIQYF
d_gene: .; j_gene: TRBJ2-7; abundance: .; v_gene: TRBV6-5; CDR3nt: TGTGCCAGCAGGCGACACCCACAGGGTTACGAGCAGTACTTC; CDR3aa: CASRRHPQGYEQYF
d_gene: TRBD1; j_gene: TRBJ2-1; abundance: .; v_gene: TRBV7-9; CDR3nt: TGTGCCAGCAGCGCGACAGGGGGTCCGTACAATGAGCAGTTCTTC; CDR3aa: CASSATGGPYNEQFF
d_gene: TRBD2; j_gene: TRBJ2-1; abundance: .; v_gene: TRBV30; CDR3nt: TGTGCCTGGAGTGTTCGGACTAGGGATGAGCAGTTCTTC; CDR3aa: CAWSVRTRDEQFF
d_gene: TRBD1; j_gene: TRBJ2-1; abundance: .; v_gene: TRBV9; CDR3nt: TGTGCCAGCAGCGGGACAGGGACCTCCTACAATGAGCAGTTCTTC; CDR3aa: CASSGTGTSYNEQFF
d_gene: TRBD1; j_gene: TRBJ1-2; abundance: .; v_gene: TRBV4-1; CDR3nt: TGCGCCAGCACCCAATCAGGGGACAGTCGACTTAACTATGGCTACACCTTC; CDR3aa: CASTQSGDSRLNYGYTF
d_gene: TRBD2; j_gene: TRBJ2-7; abundance: once; v_gene: TRBV2; CDR3nt: TGTGCCAGCAGTGAACAGCGGGGGGGCCACGAGCAGTACTTC; CDR3aa: CASSEQRGGHEQYF
d_gene: TRBD2; j_gene: TRBJ2-3; abundance: .; v_gene: TRBV19; CDR3nt: TGTGCCAGTAGTATGTCCGGGACTAGCGGCACAGATACGCAGTATTTT; CDR3aa: CASSMSGTSGTDTQYF
d_gene: TRBD1; j_gene: TRBJ2-7; abundance: .; v_gene: TRBV29-1; CDR3nt: TGCAGCGTTGTAAGGACAGGACCATACGAGCAGTACTTC; CDR3aa: CSVVRTGPYEQYF
d_gene: .; j_gene: TRBJ1-1; abundance: .; v_gene: TRBV6-5; CDR3nt: TGTGCCAGCAGTTACAAGAGGGGGGGGCTGAACACTGAAGCTTTCTTT; CDR3aa: CASSYKRGGLNTEAFF
d_gene: TRBD1; j_gene: TRBJ1-2; abundance: .; v_gene: TRBV7-2; CDR3nt: TGTGCCAGCAGCTTAGAGGACAGGGTAGAAGGCTACACCTTC; CDR3aa: CASSLEDRVEGYTF
d_gene: .; j_gene: TRBJ2-7; abundance: .; v_gene: TRBV9; CDR3nt: TGTGCCAGCAGCCCTCGATCCCGGACGGGGTTTCTCGAGCAGTACTTC; CDR3aa: CASSPRSRTGFLEQYF
d_gene: .; j_gene: TRBJ2-5; abundance: .; v_gene: TRBV7-2; CDR3nt: TGTGCCAGCGCCGACCAGGGAGAGACCCAGTACTTC; CDR3aa: CASADQGETQYF
d_gene: TRBD2; j_gene: TRBJ2-4; abundance: .; v_gene: TRBV4-3; CDR3nt: TGCGCCAGCAGCCACACGGGAGGGGGGGGGAACATTCAGTACTTC; CDR3aa: CASSHTGGGGNIQYF